This T cell receptor beta chain came from a study of T cells in Graves' hyperthyroidism and ophthalmopathy. The study's findings and limits: In blood, most of the thyroid clonotypes expanded above 0.001 were also present.

As regards this clonotype: Its target is not known. A read error may produce the germline difference seen at one junction end.

Researchers took RNA transcripts and amplified the TCR beta CDR3 regions from them. The HTBI set primed first-round TCR CDR3 RT-PCR. From the multiplex PCR reads, TCRdb called clonotypes with MiXCR, one entry per CDR3 protein. The sample shows 750,000 to 900,000 distinct CDR3 sequences, 35% to 40% of them seen only once. Germline values: CDR1 MGHRA, CDR2 YSYEKL. The length of the CDR3 is 16 residues. Among the patients, aged 18 to 65, hyperthyroidism was newly diagnosed and had lasted under 2 months. Clinical symptoms, serum thyroxine and TRAb, thyroid ultrasound and orbital computed tomography together formed the diagnostic basis.

The rearrangement uses TRBV4-1 and TRBJ2-2; the match to TRBD2 covers 8 bases. The TCR sequence derives from a man between 18 and 29 years old with Graves' hyperthyroidism. What was sequenced was blood. The CDR3 DNA reads as TGTGCCAGCAGCCAAGAACTAGCGGCCGTAGCGGGGGAGCTGTTTTTT. Its translation is CASSQELAAVAGELFF.